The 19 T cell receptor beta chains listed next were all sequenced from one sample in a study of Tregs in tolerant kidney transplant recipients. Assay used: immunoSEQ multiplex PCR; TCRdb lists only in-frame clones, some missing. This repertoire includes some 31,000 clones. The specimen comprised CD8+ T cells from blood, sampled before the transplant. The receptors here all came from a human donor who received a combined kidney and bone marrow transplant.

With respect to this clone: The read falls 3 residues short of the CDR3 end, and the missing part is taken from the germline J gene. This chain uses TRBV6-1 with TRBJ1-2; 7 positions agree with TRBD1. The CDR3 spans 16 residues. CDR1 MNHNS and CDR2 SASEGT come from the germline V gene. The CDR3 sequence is CASSVLTGLPSEGYTF. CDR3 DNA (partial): TGTGCCAGCAGTGTGTTGACAGGGCTCCCCTCGGAGGGC.

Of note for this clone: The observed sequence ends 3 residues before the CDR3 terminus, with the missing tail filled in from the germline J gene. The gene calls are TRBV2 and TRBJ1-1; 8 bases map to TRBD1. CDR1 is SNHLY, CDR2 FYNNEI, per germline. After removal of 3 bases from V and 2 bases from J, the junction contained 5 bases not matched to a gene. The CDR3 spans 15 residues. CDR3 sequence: CASSDGTGENTEAFF. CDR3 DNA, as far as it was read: TGTGCCAGCAGTGATGGGACAGGAGAAAACACTGAA.

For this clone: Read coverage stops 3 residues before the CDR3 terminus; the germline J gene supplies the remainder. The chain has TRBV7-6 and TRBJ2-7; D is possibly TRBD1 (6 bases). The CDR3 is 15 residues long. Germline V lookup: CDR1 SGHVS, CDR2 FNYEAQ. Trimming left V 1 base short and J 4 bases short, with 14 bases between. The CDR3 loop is CASSLVAQGPYEQYF. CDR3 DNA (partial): TGTGCCAGCAGCTTAGTTGCACAGGGTCCTTACGAG.

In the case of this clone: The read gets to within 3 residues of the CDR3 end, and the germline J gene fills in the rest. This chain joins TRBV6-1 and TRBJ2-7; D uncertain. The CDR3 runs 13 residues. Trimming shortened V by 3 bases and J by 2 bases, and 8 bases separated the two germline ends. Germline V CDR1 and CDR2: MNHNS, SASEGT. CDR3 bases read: TGTGCCAGCAGTGAGAACTCACCCTACGAG. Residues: CASSENSPYE. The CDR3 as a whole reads CASSENSPYEQYF.

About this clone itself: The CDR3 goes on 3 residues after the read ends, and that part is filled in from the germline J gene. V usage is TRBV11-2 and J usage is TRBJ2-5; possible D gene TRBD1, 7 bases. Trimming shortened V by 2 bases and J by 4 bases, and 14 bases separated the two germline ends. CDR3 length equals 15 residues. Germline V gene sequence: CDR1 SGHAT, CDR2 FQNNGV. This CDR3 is CASSLFQGGVETQYF. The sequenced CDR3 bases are TGTGCCAGCAGCTTATTTCAGGGGGGAGTAGAGACC. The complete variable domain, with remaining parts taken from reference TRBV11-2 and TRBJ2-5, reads EAGVAQSPRYKIIEKRQSVAFWCNPISGHATLYWYQQILGQGPKLLIQFQNNGVVDDSQLPKDRFSAERLKGVDSTLKIQPAKLEDSAVYLCASSLFQGGVETQYFGPGTRLLVL.

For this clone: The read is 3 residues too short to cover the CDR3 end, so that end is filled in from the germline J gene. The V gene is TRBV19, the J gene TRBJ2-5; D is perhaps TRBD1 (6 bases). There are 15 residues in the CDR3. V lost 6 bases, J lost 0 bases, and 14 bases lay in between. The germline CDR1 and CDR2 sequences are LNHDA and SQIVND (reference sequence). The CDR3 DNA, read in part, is TGTGCCAGTAGGGCCCCGAGGGGGTACCAAGAGACC. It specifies CASRAPRGYQET. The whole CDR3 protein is CASRAPRGYQETQYF.

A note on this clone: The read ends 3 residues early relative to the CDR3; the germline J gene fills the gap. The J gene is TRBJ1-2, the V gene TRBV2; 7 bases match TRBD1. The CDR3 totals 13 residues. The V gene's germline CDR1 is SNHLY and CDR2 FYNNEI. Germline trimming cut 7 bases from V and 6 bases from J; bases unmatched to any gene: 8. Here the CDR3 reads CASIDRGRNGYTF. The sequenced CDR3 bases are TGTGCCAGCATCGATAGGGGGCGGAATGGC.

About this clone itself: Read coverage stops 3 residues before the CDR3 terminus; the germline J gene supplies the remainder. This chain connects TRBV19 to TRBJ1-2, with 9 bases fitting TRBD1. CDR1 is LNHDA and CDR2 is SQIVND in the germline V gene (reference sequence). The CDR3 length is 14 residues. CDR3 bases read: TGTGCCAGTACCCCCGGGACAGGGTCTTGGGGC. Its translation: CASTPGTGSWG. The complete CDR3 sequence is CASTPGTGSWGYTF.

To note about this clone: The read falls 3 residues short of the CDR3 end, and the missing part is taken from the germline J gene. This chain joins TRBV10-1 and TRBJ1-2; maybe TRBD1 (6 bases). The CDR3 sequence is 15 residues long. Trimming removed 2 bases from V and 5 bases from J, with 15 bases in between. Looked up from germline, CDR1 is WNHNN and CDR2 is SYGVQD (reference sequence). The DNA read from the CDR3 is TGCGCCAGCAGTGAGATGCCAGGGGCCTCTTATGGC. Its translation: CASSEMPGASYG. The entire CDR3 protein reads CASSEMPGASYGYTF.

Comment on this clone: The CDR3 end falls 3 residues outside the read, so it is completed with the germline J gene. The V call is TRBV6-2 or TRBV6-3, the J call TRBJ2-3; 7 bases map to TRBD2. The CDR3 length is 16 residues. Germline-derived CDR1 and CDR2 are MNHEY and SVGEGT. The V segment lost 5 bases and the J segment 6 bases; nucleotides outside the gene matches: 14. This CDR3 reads CASSRLGPAGEDTQYF. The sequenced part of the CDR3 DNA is TGTGCCAGCAGTCGCCTAGGGCCGGCGGGGGAGGATACG.

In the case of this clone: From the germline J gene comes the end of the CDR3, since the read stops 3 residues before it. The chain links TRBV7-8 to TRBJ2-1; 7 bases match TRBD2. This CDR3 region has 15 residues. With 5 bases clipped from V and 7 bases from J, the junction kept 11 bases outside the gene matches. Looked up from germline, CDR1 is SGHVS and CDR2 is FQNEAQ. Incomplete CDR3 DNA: TGTGCCAGCAGCCAAAGCGGGACGACGCAAAATGAG. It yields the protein CASSQSGTTQNE. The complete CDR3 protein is CASSQSGTTQNEQFF.

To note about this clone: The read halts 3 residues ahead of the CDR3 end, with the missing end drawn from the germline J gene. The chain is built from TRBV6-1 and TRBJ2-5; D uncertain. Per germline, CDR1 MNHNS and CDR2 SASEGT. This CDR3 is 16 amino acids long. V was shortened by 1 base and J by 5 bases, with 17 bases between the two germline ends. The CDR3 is CASSEEAQPVTETQYF. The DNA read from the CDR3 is TGTGCCAGCAGTGAAGAGGCACAACCCGTTACGGAGACC.

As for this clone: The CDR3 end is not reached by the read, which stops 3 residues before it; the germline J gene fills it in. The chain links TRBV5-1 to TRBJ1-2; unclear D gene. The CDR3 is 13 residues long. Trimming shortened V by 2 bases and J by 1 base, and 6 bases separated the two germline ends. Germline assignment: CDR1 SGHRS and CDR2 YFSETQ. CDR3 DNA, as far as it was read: TGCGCCAGCAGCTTCTGGCTTAACTATGGC. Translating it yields CASSFWLNYG. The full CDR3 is CASSFWLNYGYTF.

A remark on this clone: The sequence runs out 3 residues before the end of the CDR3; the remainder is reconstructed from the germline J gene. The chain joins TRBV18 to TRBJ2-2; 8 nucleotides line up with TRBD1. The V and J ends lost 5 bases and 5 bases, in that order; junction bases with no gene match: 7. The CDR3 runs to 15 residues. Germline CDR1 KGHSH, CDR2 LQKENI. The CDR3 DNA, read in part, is TGTGCCAGCTCAGGGCCGGACAGGGCGACCGGGGAG. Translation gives CASSGPDRATGE. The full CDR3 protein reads CASSGPDRATGELFF.

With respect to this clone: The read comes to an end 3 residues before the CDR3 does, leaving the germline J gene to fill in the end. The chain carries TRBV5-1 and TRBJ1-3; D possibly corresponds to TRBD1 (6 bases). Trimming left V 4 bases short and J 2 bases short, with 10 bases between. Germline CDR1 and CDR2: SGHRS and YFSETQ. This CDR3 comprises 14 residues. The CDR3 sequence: CASSGGQTGNTIYF. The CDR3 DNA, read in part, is TGCGCCAGCAGCGGGGGACAAACTGGAAACACC.

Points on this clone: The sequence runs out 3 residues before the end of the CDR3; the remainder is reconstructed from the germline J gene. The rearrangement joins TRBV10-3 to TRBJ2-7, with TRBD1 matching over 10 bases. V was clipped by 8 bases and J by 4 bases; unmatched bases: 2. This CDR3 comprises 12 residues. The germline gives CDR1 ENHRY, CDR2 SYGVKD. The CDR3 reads CAIGTGAYEQYF. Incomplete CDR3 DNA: TGTGCCATCGGGACAGGGGCATACGAG.

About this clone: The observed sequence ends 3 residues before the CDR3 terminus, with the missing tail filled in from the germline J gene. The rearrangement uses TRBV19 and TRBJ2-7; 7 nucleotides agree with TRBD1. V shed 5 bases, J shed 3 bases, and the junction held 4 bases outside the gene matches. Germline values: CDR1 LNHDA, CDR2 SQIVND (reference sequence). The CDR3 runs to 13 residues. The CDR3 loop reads CASSFRDSYEQYF. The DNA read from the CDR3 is TGTGCCAGTAGTTTCCGGGACAGCTACGAG.

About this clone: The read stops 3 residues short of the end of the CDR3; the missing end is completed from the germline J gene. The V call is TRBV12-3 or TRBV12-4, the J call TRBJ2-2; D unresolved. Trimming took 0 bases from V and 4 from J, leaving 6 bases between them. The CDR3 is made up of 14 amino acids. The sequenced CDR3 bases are TGTGCCAGCAGTTTAGCCAGTGGCACCGGGGAG. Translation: CASSLASGTGE. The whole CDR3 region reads CASSLASGTGELFF.

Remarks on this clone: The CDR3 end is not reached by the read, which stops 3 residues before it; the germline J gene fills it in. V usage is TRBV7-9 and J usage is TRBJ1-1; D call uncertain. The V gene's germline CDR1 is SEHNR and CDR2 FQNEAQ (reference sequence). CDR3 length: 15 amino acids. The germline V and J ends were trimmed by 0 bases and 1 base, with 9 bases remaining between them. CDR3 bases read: TGTGCCAGCAGCTTAGCGCGGCAGCCGAACACTGAA. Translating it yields CASSLARQPNTE. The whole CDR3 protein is CASSLARQPNTEAFF.